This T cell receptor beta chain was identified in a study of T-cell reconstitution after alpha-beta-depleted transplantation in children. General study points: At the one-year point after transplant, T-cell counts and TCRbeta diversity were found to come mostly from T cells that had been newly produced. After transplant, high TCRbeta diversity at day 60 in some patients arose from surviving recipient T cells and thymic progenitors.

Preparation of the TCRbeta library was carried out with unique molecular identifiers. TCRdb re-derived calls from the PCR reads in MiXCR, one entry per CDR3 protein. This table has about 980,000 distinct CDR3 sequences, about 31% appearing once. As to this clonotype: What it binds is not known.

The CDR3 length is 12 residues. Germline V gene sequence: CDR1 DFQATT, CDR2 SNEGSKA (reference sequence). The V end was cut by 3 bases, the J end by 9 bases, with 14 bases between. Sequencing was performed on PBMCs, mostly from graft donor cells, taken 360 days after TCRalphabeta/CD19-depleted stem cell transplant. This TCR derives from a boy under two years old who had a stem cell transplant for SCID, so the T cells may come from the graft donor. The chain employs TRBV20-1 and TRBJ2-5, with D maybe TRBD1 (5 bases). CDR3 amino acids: CSASGSGWSQYF. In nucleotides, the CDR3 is TGCAGTGCTAGTGGATCAGGGTGGTCCCAGTACTTC.